Sequencing of this T cell receptor beta chain was carried out in a study of identical twins. TCRdb reprocessed the 5' RACE reads via MiXCR and lists one record per CDR3 protein. The sample consists of roughly 490,000 distinct CDR3 sequences, roughly 13% of them appearing once. The CDR3 extends over 10 amino acids. Germline CDR1 MNHNY, CDR2 SVGAGI (reference sequence). Trimming cost V 5 bases and J 6 bases, with 2 bases left between them. The study's findings and limits: Model-predicted out-of-frame TCR alpha sharing fell below observed values in monozygotic twins. Weaker excess twin sharing was observed in beta out-of-frame sequences. Findings depended on cross-sectional statistics rather than tracking the same donors.

About this clonotype: The antigen remains undetermined.

These same records also appear under a second study, on yellow fever vaccine responses in identical twins. This second study notes: In identical twins, vaccine T cell responses appeared partly shared and partly individual.

This rearrangement joins TRBV6-6 to TRBJ2-1; no clear D gene. This clonotype was obtained from a woman between 18 and 29 years old in good health. Sequencing input: CD4+ T cells sorted from blood. DNA for the CDR3: TGTGCCAGCAGTAGCAATGAGCAGTTCTTC. Protein: CASSSNEQFF.